What follows are 4 T cell receptor beta chains derived from one specimen sequenced in a study of OX40 agonist ivuxolimab in advanced cancers. Some clones are missing from TCRdb's copy, which holds only in-frame ones; the method was immunoSEQ multiplex PCR. The table has about 47,000 clones, roughly 87% seen once; the top ten hold 11% to 15%. The sample was CD4+ or CD8+ T cells sorted from blood, taken in a trial of the OX40 agonist ivuxolimab. These receptors originate from an adult with an advanced solid tumor such as melanoma, head and neck, liver or kidney cancer.

The rearrangement joins TRBV15 to TRBJ2-1; 8 nucleotides agree with TRBD2. J was trimmed by 6 bases and V by 0 bases; bases with no gene match: 4. From germline, CDR1 is LNHNV and CDR2 YYDKDF (reference sequence). The length of the CDR3 is 15 residues. CDR3 in DNA: TGTGCCACCAGCAGAGATCGGGGGGGAAGCAATGAGCAGTTCTTC. Protein product: CATSRDRGGSNEQFF.

The chain combines TRBV5-1 with TRBJ1-2, with a tentative D call TRBD1 (5 bases). This CDR3 is built from 14 residues. Germline CDR1 SGHRS, CDR2 YFSETQ. V was pared by 0 bases and J by 8 bases, with 14 bases between. CDR3 in amino acids: CASSLADSHEGYTF. Written as DNA, the CDR3 is TGCGCCAGCAGCTTGGCCGACAGCCATGAGGGCTACACCTTC.

The chain uses TRBV30 and TRBJ1-4, with TRBD1 matching 10 bases. Germline V lookup: CDR1 GTSNPN, CDR2 SVGIG (reference sequence). With 3 bases clipped from V and 8 bases from J, the junction kept 6 bases outside the gene matches. The CDR3 covers 14 residues. CDR3 region: CAWRGTGAGEKLFF. CDR3 nucleotide sequence: TGTGCCTGGAGAGGGACAGGGGCCGGAGAAAAACTGTTTTTT.

The J gene is TRBJ1-1, the V gene TRBV5-4, with TRBD1 as a possible D gene (6 bases). This CDR3 is built from 13 residues. The germline CDR1 and CDR2 sequences are SGHNT and YYREEE (reference sequence). The V gene lost 1 base and the J gene lost 6 bases, with 10 bases spanning the gap. Here the CDR3 reads CASSLRGAPEAFF. CDR3 in DNA: TGTGCCAGCAGCTTGAGGGGGGCACCTGAAGCTTTCTTT.